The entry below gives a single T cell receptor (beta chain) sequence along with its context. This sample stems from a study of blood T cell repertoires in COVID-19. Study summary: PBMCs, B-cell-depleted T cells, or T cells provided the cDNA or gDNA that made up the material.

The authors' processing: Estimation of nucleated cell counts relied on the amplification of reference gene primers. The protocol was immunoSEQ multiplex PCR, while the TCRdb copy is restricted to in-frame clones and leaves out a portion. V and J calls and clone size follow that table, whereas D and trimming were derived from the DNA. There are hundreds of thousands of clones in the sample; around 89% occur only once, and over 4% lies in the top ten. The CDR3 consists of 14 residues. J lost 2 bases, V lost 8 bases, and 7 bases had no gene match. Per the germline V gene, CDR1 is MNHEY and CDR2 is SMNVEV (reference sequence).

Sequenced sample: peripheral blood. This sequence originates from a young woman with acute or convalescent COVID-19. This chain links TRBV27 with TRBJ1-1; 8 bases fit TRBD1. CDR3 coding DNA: TGTGCCAGCGCCACGGACAGGGTCAACACTGAAGCTTTCTTT. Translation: CASATDRVNTEAFF.